The next 11 T cell receptor beta chains were all read from a single sample in a study of T cell repertoires in cytomegalovirus infection. MiXCR, run by TCRdb on the reads, gives a single entry per CDR3 protein. The table has about 600,000 distinct CDR3 sequences, around 24% seen once; the top ten hold 7% to 9%. The sample consisted of CD8+ T cells from PBMCs. The receptors stem from a human donor in good health (CMV status not recorded). Some clones in this sample may be carry-over from other donors' samples.

This clonotype appeared a few times. This chain joins TRBV29-1 and TRBJ2-1; no definite D call. V was cut by 3 bases and J by 0 bases, with 9 bases left in between. The CDR3 spans 14 residues. Germline V lookup: CDR1 SQVTM, CDR2 ANQGSEA. CDR3: CSVDPVSSYNEQFF. The CDR3 region has the DNA TGCAGCGTTGACCCTGTGAGCTCCTACAATGAGCAGTTCTTC.

This chain links TRBV5-1 with TRBJ2-3, with a tentative D call TRBD1 (5 bases). Germline assignment: CDR1 SGHRS and CDR2 YFSETQ. CDR3 size: 15 residues. The germline V and J ends were trimmed by 0 bases and 2 bases, with 10 bases remaining between them. CDR3 in amino acids: CASSLEGVVTDTQYF. The DNA for the CDR3 is TGCGCCAGCAGCTTGGAAGGGGTGGTCACAGATACGCAGTATTTT.

The table lists this clonotype with a few counts. The chain combines TRBV15 with TRBJ1-6, with D possibly being TRBD1 (5 bases). This CDR3 spans 15 amino acids. Deletions cut 0 bases from V and 5 bases from J, with 8 bases between. Germline values: CDR1 LNHNV, CDR2 YYDKDF (reference sequence). CDR3 DNA: TGTGCCACCAGCAGAGATCGGGGGGATAATTCACCCCTCCACTTT. Translating gives CATSRDRGDNSPLHF.

The V gene is TRBV9, the J gene TRBJ2-2; the D is unclear. Germline V gene lookup returns CDR1 SGDLS and CDR2 YYNGEE. V gave up 5 bases and J gave up 6 bases, with 8 bases separating them. This CDR3 spans 12 amino acids. The CDR3 DNA is TGTGCCAGCAGTCGAAAGCCCGGGGAGCTGTTTTTT. Protein sequence: CASSRKPGELFF. Drawing the rest from reference TRBV9 and TRBJ2-2, the complete variable domain is DSGVTQTPKHLITATGQRVTLRCSPRSGDLSVYWYQQSLDQGLQFLIQYYNGEERAKGNILERFSAQQFPDLHSELNLSSLELGDSALYFCASSRKPGELFFGEGSRLTVL.

This sequence joins TRBV28 and TRBJ1-1; D may be TRBD1 (6 bases). The CDR3 loop spans 18 amino acids. Germline V CDR1 and CDR2: MDHEN, SYDVKM. Between the trimmed V and J ends, which lost 1 base and 1 base, there was a span of 19 bases. CDR3 DNA sequence: TGTGCCAGCAGTTTATTGATCCCCGGGGACACTTCGAACACTGAAGCTTTCTTT. Residues: CASSLLIPGDTSNTEAFF.

This clonotype was counted a few times. This chain connects TRBV5-5 to TRBJ2-1; TRBD1 might be the D (6 bases). Per the germline V gene, CDR1 is SGHKS and CDR2 is YYEKEE (reference sequence). The length of the CDR3 is 12 residues. Trimming removed 10 bases at V and 7 bases at J, with 15 bases between. CDR3 sequence: CAGLGAGNEQFF. The CDR3 DNA reads TGTGCCGGGTTGGGGGCAGGAAATGAGCAGTTCTTC.

This clonotype was seen many times. This sequence joins TRBV7-8 and TRBJ2-1; 11 nucleotides match TRBD2. The junction had 8 bases not matched to a gene; V was cut back by 4 bases and J by 0 bases. In germline, CDR1 is SGHVS, CDR2 FQNEAQ. This CDR3 is built from 18 residues. The chain's CDR3 is CASSSRLAGSISYNEQFF. The CDR3 nucleotides are TGTGCCAGCAGCTCACGACTAGCGGGGAGTATCTCCTACAATGAGCAGTTCTTC.

V is TRBV12-3 or TRBV12-4 and J is TRBJ2-7, with D maybe TRBD2 (5 bases). Deletions cut 1 base from V and 7 bases from J, with 14 bases between. CDR3 size: 14 residues. The CDR3 nucleotides are TGTGCCAGCAGTTTAGGGACCGTCGGGGAGGAGCAGTACTTC. This sequence encodes CASSLGTVGEEQYF.

The table lists this clonotype with a few counts. The chain combines TRBV6-1 with TRBJ1-2; 7 bases fit TRBD1. Germline V CDR1 and CDR2: MNHNS, SASEGT. This CDR3 contains 17 residues. J was trimmed by 4 bases and V by 8 bases; bases with no gene match: 19. In nucleotides, the CDR3 is TGTGCCAGCTATCCCACGGGGAGGGGGCTCCCGCTCTATGGCTACACCTTC. Translated, it gives CASYPTGRGLPLYGYTF.

This chain connects TRBV29-1 to TRBJ2-2, with 9 bases lining up with TRBD1. CDR1 and CDR2 from the germline V gene are SQVTM and ANQGSEA. The junction had 10 bases not matched to a gene; V was cut back by 4 bases and J by 4 bases. The CDR3 contains 16 residues. CDR3 sequence (DNA): TGCAGCGTTGTTGGGACAGGGTTTCGAGTCACCGGGGAGCTGTTTTTT. This gives the protein CSVVGTGFRVTGELFF.

This clonotype was observed a handful of times. This rearrangement joins TRBV29-1 to TRBJ2-5; TRBD1 matches 9 bases. The CDR3 totals 15 residues. The ends lost 5 bases at V and 5 bases at J; junction bases unmatched: 12. Per the germline V gene, CDR1 is SQVTM and CDR2 is ANQGSEA. The CDR3, as DNA: TGCAGCGTTCCGATGCGGGACAGGGAAGCTGAGACCCAGTACTTC. This codes for CSVPMRDREAETQYF.